The clone carrying this TCR beta chain has at least ten counts. The sample is drawn from a study of T cell repertoires in cytomegalovirus infection. MiXCR, applied by TCRdb to the reads, yields one record per CDR3 protein. The sample holds under 200,000 distinct CDR3 sequences, more than 9% seen once. The CDR3 is made up of 12 amino acids. Germline V gene data show CDR1 as SGHTA and CDR2 as FQGNSA. Trimming left V 2 bases short and J 10 bases short, with 11 bases between. Source material: PBMCs. This TCR derives from a human donor in good health (CMV status not recorded). Some clones in this sample may be carry-over from other donors' samples. The V gene is TRBV7-2, the J gene TRBJ1-1, with D unresolved. DNA for the CDR3: TGTGCCAGCAGCTTAAGGGCAACCGCAGCTTTCTTT. It encodes CASSLRATAAFF.